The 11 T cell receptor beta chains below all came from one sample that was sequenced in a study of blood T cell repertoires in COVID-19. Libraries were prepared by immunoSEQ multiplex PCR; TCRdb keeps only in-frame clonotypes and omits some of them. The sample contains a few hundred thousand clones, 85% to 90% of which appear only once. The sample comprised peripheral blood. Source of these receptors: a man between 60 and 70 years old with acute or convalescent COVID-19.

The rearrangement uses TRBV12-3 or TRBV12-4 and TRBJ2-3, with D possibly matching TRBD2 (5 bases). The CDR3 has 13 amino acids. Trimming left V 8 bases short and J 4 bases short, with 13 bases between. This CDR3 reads CASEATGADTQYF. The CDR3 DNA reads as TGTGCCAGCGAGGCTACCGGGGCAGATACGCAGTATTTT.

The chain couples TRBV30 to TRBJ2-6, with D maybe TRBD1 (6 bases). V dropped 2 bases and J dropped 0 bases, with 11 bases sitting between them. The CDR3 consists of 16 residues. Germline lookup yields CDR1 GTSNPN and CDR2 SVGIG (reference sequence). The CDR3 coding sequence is TGTGCCTGGAGTCGCAGGGGAAGCTCTGGGGCCAACGTCCTGACTTTC. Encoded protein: CAWSRRGSSGANVLTF.

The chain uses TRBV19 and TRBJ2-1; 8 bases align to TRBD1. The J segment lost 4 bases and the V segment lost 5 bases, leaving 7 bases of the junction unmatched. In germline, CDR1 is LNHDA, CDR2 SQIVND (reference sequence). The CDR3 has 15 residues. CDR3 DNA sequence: TGTGCCAGTAGTCTAGGACAGGGAGTGTACAATGAGCAGTTCTTC. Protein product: CASSLGQGVYNEQFF.

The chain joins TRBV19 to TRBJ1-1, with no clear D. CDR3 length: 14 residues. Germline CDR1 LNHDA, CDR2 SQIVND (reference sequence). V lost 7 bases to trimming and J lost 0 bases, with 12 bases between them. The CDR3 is CASTPPEVNTEAFF. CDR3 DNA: TGTGCCAGTACCCCCCCGGAGGTGAACACTGAAGCTTTCTTT. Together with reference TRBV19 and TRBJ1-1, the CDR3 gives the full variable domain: DGGITQSPKYLFRKEGQNVTLSCEQNLNHDAMYWYRQDPGQGLRLIYYSQIVNDFQKGDIAEGYSVSREKKESFPLTVTSAQKNPTAFYLCASTPPEVNTEAFFGQGTRLTVV.

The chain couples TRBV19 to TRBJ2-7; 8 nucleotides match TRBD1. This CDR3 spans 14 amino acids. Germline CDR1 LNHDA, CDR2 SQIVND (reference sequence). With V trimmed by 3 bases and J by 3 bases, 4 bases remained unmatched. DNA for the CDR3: TGTGCCAGTAGTATGGACAGGGTGGACTACGAGCAGTACTTC. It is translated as CASSMDRVDYEQYF.

The CDR3: CASSQTVSYEQYF. The DNA of the CDR3 is TGTGCCAGCAGCCAGACAGTCTCCTACGAGCAGTACTTC. This chain uses TRBV7-2 with TRBJ2-7; TRBD1 might be the D (5 bases). V was trimmed by 5 bases and J by 0 bases, leaving 8 bases between them. The CDR3 length is 13 residues. Germline CDR1 and CDR2: SGHTA and FQGNSA.

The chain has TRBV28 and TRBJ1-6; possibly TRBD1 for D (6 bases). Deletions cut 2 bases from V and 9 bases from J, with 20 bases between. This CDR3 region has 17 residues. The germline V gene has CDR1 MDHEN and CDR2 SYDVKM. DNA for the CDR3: TGTGCCAGCAGTTTACTCGACTCGGGACAAATAGGTTCACCCCTCCACTTT. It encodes CASSLLDSGQIGSPLHF.

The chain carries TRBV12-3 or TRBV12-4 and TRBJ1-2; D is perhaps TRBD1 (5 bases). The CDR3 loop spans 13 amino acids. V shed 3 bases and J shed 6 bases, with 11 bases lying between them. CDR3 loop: CASSLGLGDGYTF. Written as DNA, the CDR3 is TGTGCCAGCAGTTTGGGCCTAGGGGATGGCTACACCTTC.

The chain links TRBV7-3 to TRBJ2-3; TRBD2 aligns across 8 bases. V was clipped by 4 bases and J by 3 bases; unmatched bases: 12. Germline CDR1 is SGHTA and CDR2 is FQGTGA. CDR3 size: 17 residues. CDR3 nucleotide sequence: TGTGCCAGCAGCTCCCCGGGGAGCGGGAGTGGTACAGATACGCAGTATTTT. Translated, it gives CASSSPGSGSGTDTQYF.

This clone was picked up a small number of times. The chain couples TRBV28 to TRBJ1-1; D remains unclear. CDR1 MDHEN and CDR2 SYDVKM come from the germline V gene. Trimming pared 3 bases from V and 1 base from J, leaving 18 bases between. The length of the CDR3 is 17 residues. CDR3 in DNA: TGTGCCAGCAGTTTTTCGTCTGGACTTTCTCGGAACACTGAAGCTTTCTTT. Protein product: CASSFSSGLSRNTEAFF.

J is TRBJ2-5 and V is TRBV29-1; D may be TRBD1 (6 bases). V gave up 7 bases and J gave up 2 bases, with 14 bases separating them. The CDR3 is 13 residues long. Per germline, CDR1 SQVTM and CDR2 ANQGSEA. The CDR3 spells CSDTTGGQETQYF. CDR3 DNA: TGCAGCGATACGACAGGCGGGCAAGAGACCCAGTACTTC.